The clone carrying this TCR beta chain was picked up a small number of times. Antigen specificity is unknown. The sample comes from a study of T cells in Graves' hyperthyroidism and ophthalmopathy. Trimming took off 3 bases at V and 1 base at J, with 12 bases between the two ends. Per germline, CDR1 KGHSH and CDR2 LQKENI. The CDR3 runs 15 residues. Study observations and caveats: Ophthalmopathy onset followed model prediction by a median roughly 6.5 months.

TCR beta CDR3 regions were amplified from RNA transcripts. The HTBI primer set drove a first-round RT-PCR of the TCR CDR3. TCRdb analysed the multiplex PCR reads with MiXCR anew, one entry per CDR3 protein. This table has 730,000 or so distinct CDR3 sequences, roughly a sixth appearing once. On the basis of clinical symptoms, serum thyroxine and TRAb, thyroid ultrasound and orbital computed tomography, diagnoses were made. The study collected blood at first hyperthyroidism diagnosis, before any ophthalmopathy symptoms arose. The material sequenced was blood. This rearrangement joins TRBV18 to TRBJ1-1; D remains unclear. This sequence originates from a woman aged 50 to 60 with Graves' hyperthyroidism that later progressed to Graves' ophthalmopathy. DNA of the CDR3: TGTGCCAGCTCACCTGGACCGTCGTCGAACACTGAAGCTTTCTTT. Translating gives CASSPGPSSNTEAFF.